This entry lists 7 T cell receptor beta chains sequenced from one sample in a study of blood T cell repertoires in COVID-19. Data came from immunoSEQ multiplex PCR; TCRdb stores just in-frame clones and leaves some out. This table has about 180,000 clones, 60% to 80% appearing once. Sequencing input: PBMCs or T cells enriched from blood (not recorded which). These receptors were taken from a woman aged 45-65 years who had recovered from COVID-19.

This rearrangement joins TRBV27 to TRBJ1-2, with D uncertain. This CDR3 region has 15 residues. Trimming took 8 bases from V and 6 from J, leaving 22 bases between them. Germline lookup yields CDR1 MNHEY and CDR2 SMNVEV (reference sequence). The CDR3 DNA reads TGTGCCAGCGTCCCGTGGGTCCAAAGGGAGGATGGCTACACCTTC. It is translated as CASVPWVQREDGYTF.

By proportion, this clone is medium-sized. The CDR3 sequence is CASSSQPGQGGYTF. CDR3 DNA: TGTGCCAGCAGTTCCCAGCCGGGACAGGGTGGCTACACCTTC. The rearrangement uses TRBV27 and TRBJ1-2, with 9 bases lining up with TRBD1. Per the germline V gene, CDR1 is MNHEY and CDR2 is SMNVEV (reference sequence). V lost 4 bases and J lost 7; bases outside the gene matches: 7. The CDR3 loop spans 14 amino acids.

V usage is TRBV11-1 and J usage is TRBJ2-1; D remains unclear. Germline V CDR1 and CDR2: SGHAT, FQDESV (reference sequence). This CDR3 contains 13 residues. The germline V and J ends were trimmed by 0 bases and 4 bases, with 4 bases remaining between them. The CDR3 here is CASSLAGYNEQFF. The CDR3 bases are TGTGCCAGCAGCTTAGCCGGGTACAATGAGCAGTTCTTC.

The rearrangement links TRBV10-3 to TRBJ2-7; 8 nucleotides match TRBD1. The V gene's germline CDR1 is ENHRY and CDR2 SYGVKD. There are 13 residues in the CDR3. V lost 6 bases, J lost 6 bases, and 7 bases stayed unmatched. CDR3 region: CAIRPGQDLEQYF. Written as DNA, the CDR3 is TGTGCCATCAGGCCGGGACAGGACCTCGAGCAGTACTTC.

This clone came up once. The V and J genes are TRBV30 and TRBJ2-1; TRBD1 aligns across 9 bases. The CDR3 is made up of 15 amino acids. The J segment lost 1 base and the V segment lost 4 bases, leaving 5 bases of the junction unmatched. The germline gives CDR1 GTSNPN, CDR2 SVGIG (reference sequence). The CDR3 DNA reads TGTGCCTGGATTCAGGGGACAGGGTCCTACAATGAGCAGTTCTTC. It translates to CAWIQGTGSYNEQFF.

The rearrangement uses TRBV7-2 and TRBJ1-2; 7 bases align to TRBD1. J gave up 3 bases and V 7 bases, and 11 bases lay outside the gene matches. This CDR3 comprises 15 residues. Looked up from germline, CDR1 is SGHTA and CDR2 is FQGNSA. CDR3 sequence reads: CASTYTTGWDYGYTF. CDR3 bases: TGTGCCAGCACTTACACGACAGGGTGGGACTATGGCTACACCTTC.

The chain carries TRBV5-1 and TRBJ2-7; a possible D gene is TRBD1 (6 bases). V was cut by 4 bases and J by 4 bases, with 15 bases left in between. CDR1 and CDR2 (germline): SGHRS, YFSETQ. The length of the CDR3 is 14 residues. CDR3 nucleotide sequence: TGCGCCAGCAGCCCTGGGGCAGGGGCGTACGAGCAGTACTTC. Translation gives CASSPGAGAYEQYF.